The rows below give T cell receptor beta chains drawn from one sample of a study of radiotherapy plus CTLA-4 blockade in lung cancer. Generated by immunoSEQ multiplex PCR, the TCRdb table keeps only in-frame clones and is missing some. The table records more than 55,000 clones, about 80% of them present only once. Sequenced material: peripheral blood, taken from a patient treated with radiotherapy plus ipilimumab. These receptors were collected from a human donor with non-small cell lung cancer whose response to radiotherapy plus ipilimumab could not be evaluated. Each CDR3 is given with its conserved first and last residue. The order of the fields is clone size, D gene, V gene, J gene, CDR3 DNA, CDR3 protein. The D gene is left open where the match is weak. Only some rows state a clone size, as once, few, many or a class for expanded clones.

>once|TRBD2|TRBV19|TRBJ2-3
TGTGCCAGTCTGAGGCGGGGGGGAAGCACAGATACGCAGTATTTT
CASLRRGGSTDTQYF
>-|TRBD1|TRBV18|TRBJ1-4
TGTGCCAGCTCACCCGGGGACAGGGGACTGTTTTTT
CASSPGDRGLFF
>-|-|TRBV28|TRBJ2-6
TGTGCCAGCAGTCCCTACTCTGGGGCCAACGTCCTGACTTTC
CASSPYSGANVLTF
>-|TRBD1|TRBV25-1|TRBJ1-4
TGTGCCAGCACGGGACAGCACAAACTGTTTTTT
CASTGQHKLFF
>-|-|TRBV18|TRBJ1-2
TGTGCCAGCTCCACACAGGGTTCAGCCTATGGCTACACCTTC
CASSTQGSAYGYTF
>-|TRBD2|TRBV19|TRBJ2-2
TGTGCCAGTAGTATTATCGGGACTAGCGGGGCTTACACCGGGGAGCTGTTTTTT
CASSIIGTSGAYTGELFF
>-|TRBD1|TRBV2|TRBJ1-2
TGTGCCAGCAGTGACCAGGGGGGCCAGGGCTACACCTTC
CASSDQGGQGYTF
>-|-|TRBV7-2|TRBJ1-2
TGTGCCAGCAGCTTAGACAATAACTATGGCTACACCTTC
CASSLDNNYGYTF
>once|TRBD2|TRBV18|TRBJ2-2
TGTGCCAGCTCACCGGCCGGGAGGGCCACCGGGGAGCTGTTTTTT
CASSPAGRATGELFF
>-|-|TRBV2|TRBJ1-3
TGTGCCAGCAGGACCGGGACAAGTGGAAACACCATATATTTT
CASRTGTSGNTIYF
>few|-|TRBV2|TRBJ1-6
TGTGCCAGCAGTCACCGGGAGGGGAGATTCGTTGGTTATAATTCACCCCTCCACTTT
CASSHREGRFVGYNSPLHF
>-|TRBD1|TRBV6-1|TRBJ2-7
TGTGCCACCACCTCAAGACAGGGGACCCCCTACGAGCAGTACTTC
CATTSRQGTPYEQYF
>-|-|TRBV6-4|TRBJ2-7
TGTGCCAGCAGTGAACCCCCAGGCGACGAGCAGTACTTC
CASSEPPGDEQYF
>once|-|TRBV25-1|TRBJ1-2
TGTGCCAGCAGTGAATACCCCAGGGAAGGCTACACCTTC
CASSEYPREGYTF
>-|-|TRBV11-2|TRBJ2-2
TGTGCCAGCAGCTTAGGGCGGGGGCTATCGAACACCGGGGAGCTGTTTTTT
CASSLGRGLSNTGELFF
>-|TRBD1|TRBV5-4|TRBJ1-3
TGTGCCAGCAGCTTGGGGACAGGGGCCACTCTAAACACCATATATTTT
CASSLGTGATLNTIYF
>once|-|TRBV7-2|TRBJ1-2
TGTGCCAGCAGCTTATTATATCACCTAGGGGGTTATGGCTACACCTTC
CASSLLYHLGGYGYTF
>once|TRBD2|TRBV18|TRBJ2-1
TGTGCCAGCTCATCAATAATACTAGCGGGGGGGCGGAGCTCCTACAATGAGCAGTTCTTC
CASSSIILAGGRSSYNEQFF